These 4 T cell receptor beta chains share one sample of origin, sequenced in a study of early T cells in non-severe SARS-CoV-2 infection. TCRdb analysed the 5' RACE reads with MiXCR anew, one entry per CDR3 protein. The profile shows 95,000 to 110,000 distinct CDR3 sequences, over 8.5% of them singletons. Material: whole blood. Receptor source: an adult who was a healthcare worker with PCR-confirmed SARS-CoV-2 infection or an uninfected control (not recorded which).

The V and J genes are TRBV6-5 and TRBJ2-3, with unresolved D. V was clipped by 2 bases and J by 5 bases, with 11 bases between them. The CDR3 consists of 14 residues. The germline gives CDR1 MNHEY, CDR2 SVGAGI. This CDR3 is CASSYEAMGDTQYF. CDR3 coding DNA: TGTGCCAGCAGTTACGAAGCGATGGGAGATACGCAGTATTTT.

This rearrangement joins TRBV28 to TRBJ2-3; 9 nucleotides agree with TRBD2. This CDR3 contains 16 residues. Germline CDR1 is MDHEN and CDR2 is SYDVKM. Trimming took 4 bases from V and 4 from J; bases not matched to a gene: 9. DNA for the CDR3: TGTGCCAGCAGTTGGGGCCAGCGGGAGGTCGCAGATACGCAGTATTTT. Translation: CASSWGQREVADTQYF.

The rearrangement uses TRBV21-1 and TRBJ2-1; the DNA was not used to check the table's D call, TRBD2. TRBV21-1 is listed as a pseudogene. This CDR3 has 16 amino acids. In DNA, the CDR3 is TGTGCCAGCAGCTACTGTAGCGGGGCGACTTACAATGAGCAGTTCTTC. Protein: CASSYCSGATYNEQFF.

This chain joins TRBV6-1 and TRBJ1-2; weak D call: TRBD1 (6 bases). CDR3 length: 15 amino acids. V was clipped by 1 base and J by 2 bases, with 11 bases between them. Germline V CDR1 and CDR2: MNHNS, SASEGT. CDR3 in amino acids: CASSEDAGGNYGYTF. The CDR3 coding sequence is TGTGCCAGCAGTGAAGACGCGGGGGGCAACTATGGCTACACCTTC.